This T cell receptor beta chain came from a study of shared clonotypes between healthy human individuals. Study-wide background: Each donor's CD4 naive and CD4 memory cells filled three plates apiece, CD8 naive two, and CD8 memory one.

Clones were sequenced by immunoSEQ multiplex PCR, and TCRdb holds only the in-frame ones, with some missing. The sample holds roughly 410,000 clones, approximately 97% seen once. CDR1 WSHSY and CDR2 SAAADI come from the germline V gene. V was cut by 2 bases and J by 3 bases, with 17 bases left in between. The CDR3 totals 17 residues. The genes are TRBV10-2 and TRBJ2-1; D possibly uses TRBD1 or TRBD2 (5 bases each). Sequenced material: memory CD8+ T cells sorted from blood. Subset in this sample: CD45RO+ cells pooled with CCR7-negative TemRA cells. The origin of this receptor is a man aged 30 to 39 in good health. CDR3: CASSEGIRGVHYNEQFF. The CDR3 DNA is TGCGCCAGCAGTGAGGGGATCCGAGGGGTACACTACAATGAGCAGTTCTTC.